One and the same sample provided the 4 T cell receptor beta chains below, sequenced in a study of CD8 T cells in ankylosing spondylitis. Study-level results: It appeared that ankylosing spondylitis blood was characterized by a TCR beta motif of fewer than ten highly homologous variants.

TCRdb passed the 5' RACE reads through MiXCR, listing each CDR3 protein once. The sample holds tens of thousands of distinct CDR3 sequences, roughly 8.5% seen once. The antigens for these receptors are not known. Sample: blood, either unsorted or a sorted T cell fraction (not recorded which). Receptor source: a male donor with ankylosing spondylitis.

The gene calls are TRBV30 and TRBJ2-2, with D uncertain. The ends were cut back, 3 bases at V and 5 bases at J, with 25 bases in the middle. CDR1 and CDR2 (germline): GTSNPN, SVGIG (reference sequence). The CDR3 is made up of 18 amino acids. The CDR3 here is CAWSPLHSDGPWTGELFF. CDR3 nucleotide sequence: TGTGCCTGGAGCCCATTGCACTCGGACGGGCCTTGGACCGGGGAGCTGTTTTTT. The variable domain in full, completed from reference TRBV30 and TRBJ2-2, reads SQTIHQWPATLVQPVGSPLSLECTVEGTSNPNLYWYRQAAGRGLQLLFYSVGIGQISSEVPQNLSASRPQDRQFILSSKKLLLSDSGFYLCAWSPLHSDGPWTGELFFGEGSRLTVL.

This clonotype was counted at least ten times. The CDR3 DNA reads as TGCGCCAGCAGCTTGGCTGGACAAGAAGCTTTCTTT. This sequence encodes CASSLAGQEAFF. The chain carries TRBV5-1 and TRBJ1-1, with D possibly TRBD1 on 5 matching bases. Trimming shortened V by 0 bases and J by 8 bases, and 8 bases separated the two germline ends. Germline CDR1 and CDR2: SGHRS and YFSETQ. This CDR3 is 12 amino acids long. The variable domain in full, completed from reference TRBV5-1 and TRBJ1-1, reads KAGVTQTPRYLIKTRGQQVTLSCSPISGHRSVSWYQQTPGQGLQFLFEYFSETQRNKGNFPGRFSGRQFSNSRSEMNVSTLELGDSALYLCASSLAGQEAFFGQGTRLTVV.

There are many counts of this clonotype. The gene calls are TRBV15 and TRBJ2-3; TRBD2 matches 9 bases. There are 17 residues in the CDR3. Germline-derived CDR1 and CDR2 are LNHNV and YYDKDF (reference sequence). V dropped 1 base and J dropped 2; count of bases not matched to a gene: 7. Here the CDR3 reads CATSRAPAGGFTDTQYF. The CDR3 region has the DNA TGTGCCACCAGCAGAGCTCCGGCGGGAGGGTTCACAGATACGCAGTATTTT.

This clonotype has at least ten counts. V and J are TRBV3-1 and TRBJ2-7; TRBD2 is a possible D gene (5 bases). The CDR3 consists of 17 residues. Germline V lookup: CDR1 LGHDT, CDR2 YNNKEL (reference sequence). Trimming removed 0 bases at V and 4 bases at J, with 19 bases between. CDR3 residues: CASSQEIPRGISYEQYF. The CDR3 DNA follows: TGTGCCAGCAGCCAAGAAATCCCCCGGGGAATAAGTTACGAGCAGTACTTC.